This TCR beta chain was recovered during a study of blood T cell repertoires in COVID-19. This CDR3 region has 14 residues. V dropped 7 bases and J dropped 7; count of bases not matched to a gene: 10. Per germline, CDR1 SGHRS and CDR2 YFSETQ. This table comes from immunoSEQ multiplex PCR, and its TCRdb copy is limited to in-frame clones, with some not included. This sample yields approximately 300,000 clones, of which more than 90% are seen a single time; around 4.2% belongs to the top ten. The sequence was collected from a woman in her twenties or thirties who had been exposed to COVID-19. Sequencing was carried out using PBMCs or T cells enriched from blood (not recorded which). The V call is TRBV5-1, the J call TRBJ1-4; 7 bases fit TRBD1. CDR3 amino acids: CASGGTAAGEKLFF. The CDR3 coding sequence is TGCGCCAGCGGGGGGACAGCCGCTGGTGAAAAACTGTTTTTT.